The present T cell receptor beta chain was sequenced within a study of blood T cell repertoires in COVID-19. Trimming took off 0 bases at V and 3 bases at J, with 12 bases between the two ends. CDR1 SGHDT and CDR2 YYEEEE come from the germline V gene. There are 15 residues in the CDR3. Data came from immunoSEQ multiplex PCR; TCRdb stores just in-frame clones and leaves some out. The data contain 200,000 to 250,000 clones, over 80% of them singletons. The material sequenced was PBMCs or T cells enriched from blood (not recorded which). This TCR was sampled from a woman aged 25 to 45 with acute COVID-19. The chain carries TRBV5-6 and TRBJ1-1; D perhaps matches TRBD1 (5 bases). CDR3 nucleotides: TGTGCCAGCAGCTTGGAGTCTGTAGGGGACACTGAAGCTTTCTTT. Its translation is CASSLESVGDTEAFF.